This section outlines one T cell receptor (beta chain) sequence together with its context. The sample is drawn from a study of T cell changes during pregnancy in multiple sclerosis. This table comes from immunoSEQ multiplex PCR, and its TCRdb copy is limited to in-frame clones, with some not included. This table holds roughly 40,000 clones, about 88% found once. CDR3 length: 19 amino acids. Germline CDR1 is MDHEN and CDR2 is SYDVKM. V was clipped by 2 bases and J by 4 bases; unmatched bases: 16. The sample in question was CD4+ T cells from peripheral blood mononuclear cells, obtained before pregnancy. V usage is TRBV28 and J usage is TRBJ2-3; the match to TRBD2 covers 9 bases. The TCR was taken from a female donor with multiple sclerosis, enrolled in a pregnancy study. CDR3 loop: CASSLMGSASGKTADTQYF. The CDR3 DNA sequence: TGTGCCAGCAGTTTAATGGGATCAGCTAGCGGGAAAACAGCAGATACGCAGTATTTT. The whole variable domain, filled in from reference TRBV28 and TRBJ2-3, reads DVKVTQSSRYLVKRTGEKVFLECVQDMDHENMFWYRQDPGLGLRLIYFSYDVKMKEKGDIPEGYSVSREKKERFSLILESASTNQTSMYLCASSLMGSASGKTADTQYFGPGTRLTVL.